These 22 T cell receptor beta chains were all obtained from the same sample, sequenced in a study of CD8 T cells in Susac syndrome. An amount of RNA that ranged from 0.5 to 1 ug was reverse transcribed with random hexamers. TCRdb ran MiXCR on the immunoSEQ multiplex PCR reads and lists one entry per CDR3 protein. Here the sample spans a few hundred thousand distinct CDR3 sequences, approximately 85% being singletons. Sequenced: CD8+ T cells from PBMCs. The source of these receptors is a human donor with multiple sclerosis.

This clonotype was seen a few times. The rearrangement links TRBV5-5 to TRBJ2-7, with TRBD2 identical over 10 bases. The CDR3 has 14 amino acids. Germline lookup yields CDR1 SGHKS and CDR2 YYEKEE (reference sequence). The V segment lost 3 bases and the J segment 3 bases; nucleotides outside the gene matches: 3. The CDR3 bases are TGTGCCAGCAGCTGGACTAGCGGTAACTACGAGCAGTACTTC. The encoded protein is CASSWTSGNYEQYF.

The rearrangement joins TRBV7-9 to TRBJ2-2; D is ambiguous. This CDR3 has 16 amino acids. Germline loops: CDR1 SEHNR, CDR2 FQNEAQ (reference sequence). The ends were cut back, 3 bases at V and 1 base at J, with 12 bases in the middle. The CDR3 DNA reads as TGTGCCAGCAGCTTTATACCTGGGATGAACACCGGGGAGCTGTTTTTT. Its protein is CASSFIPGMNTGELFF.

This clonotype was counted between two and nine times. The chain has TRBV4-1 and TRBJ1-5; no firm D call. V was pared by 4 bases and J by 4 bases, with 14 bases between. This CDR3 contains 15 residues. Looked up from germline, CDR1 is MGHRA and CDR2 is YSYEKL. In DNA, the CDR3 is TGCGCCAGCAGCCTTGGACCCTGGGGTAATCAGCCCCAGCATTTT. Residues: CASSLGPWGNQPQHF.

The chain couples TRBV18 to TRBJ2-5, with D perhaps TRBD1 (7 bases). V gave up 3 bases and J gave up 6 bases, with 23 bases separating them. CDR1 is KGHSH, CDR2 LQKENI, per germline. This CDR3 region has 17 residues. The DNA of the CDR3 is TGTGCCAGCTCACCCCCTTCTCGACAGGGAGGCGTGAAGACCCAGTACTTC. The encoded protein is CASSPPSRQGGVKTQYF.

The gene calls are TRBV29-1 and TRBJ1-6; TRBD1 is a possible D gene (5 bases). Germline values: CDR1 SQVTM, CDR2 ANQGSEA. The CDR3 spans 10 residues. CDR3 bases: TGCAGGGGGGGTAATTCACCCCTCCACTTT. Protein: CRGGNSPLHF.

The rearrangement links TRBV7-9 to TRBJ2-7; D is possibly TRBD1 (5 bases). There are 13 residues in the CDR3. With 0 bases removed from V and 5 bases from J, the gap between germline ends came to 8 bases. Germline CDR1 and CDR2: SEHNR and FQNEAQ (reference sequence). CDR3 coding DNA: TGTGCCAGCAGCTTAGCCAGGGCGGACGAGCAGTACTTC. It encodes CASSLARADEQYF.

This chain links TRBV30 with TRBJ1-2; D perhaps matches TRBD1 (5 bases). Germline CDR1 is GTSNPN and CDR2 is SVGIG (reference sequence). Trimming pared 1 base from V and 4 bases from J, leaving 22 bases between. There are 17 residues in the CDR3. CDR3 coding DNA: TGTGCCTGGAGTGCCACCGGGACCGGGGAGGCGGTCTATGGCTACACCTTC. Its protein product is CAWSATGTGEAVYGYTF.

V usage is TRBV2 and J usage is TRBJ2-2, with a possible D match to TRBD2 (6 bases). Germline-derived CDR1 and CDR2 are SNHLY and FYNNEI. V lost 4 bases and J 1 base, leaving 7 bases between the germline ends. This CDR3 region has 14 residues. The CDR3 spells CASSAGENTGELFF. CDR3 DNA sequence: TGTGCCAGCAGTGCGGGAGAGAACACCGGGGAGCTGTTTTTT.

This clonotype has only one observation. The rearrangement joins TRBV20-1 to TRBJ1-2, with 7 bases aligning to TRBD1. The CDR3 consists of 16 residues. The germline V gene encodes CDR1 DFQATT and CDR2 SNEGSKA (reference sequence). V lost 3 bases, J lost 1 base, and 11 bases stayed unmatched. CDR3 sequence: CSASDLRQGLNYGYTF. DNA for the CDR3: TGCAGTGCTAGTGATTTGAGACAGGGCCTTAACTATGGCTACACCTTC.

This rearrangement joins TRBV11-2 to TRBJ1-1; D may be TRBD1 (6 bases). The CDR3 is 11 residues long. Per germline, CDR1 SGHAT and CDR2 FQNNGV. The V gene lost 4 bases and the J gene lost 11 bases, with 11 bases spanning the gap. The DNA for the CDR3 is TGTGCCAGCAGCTGGGGGGCAGCTGCTTTCTTT. Its protein is CASSWGAAAFF.

The rearrangement joins TRBV27 to TRBJ1-2, with 7 bases lining up with TRBD1. V was pared by 0 bases and J by 2 bases, with 0 bases of the junction left unmatched. CDR1 is MNHEY and CDR2 is SMNVEV in the germline V gene (reference sequence). This CDR3 contains 14 residues. Here the CDR3 reads CASSLSTGNYGYTF. CDR3 bases: TGTGCCAGCAGTTTATCGACAGGGAACTATGGCTACACCTTC.

The rearrangement links TRBV3-1 to TRBJ2-7; unclear D gene. The V and J ends lost 6 bases and 6 bases respectively, with 15 bases between them. This CDR3 is built from 13 residues. Looked up from germline, CDR1 is LGHDT and CDR2 is YNNKEL (reference sequence). The CDR3 reads CASSFDPGGEQYF. Here the CDR3 DNA reads TGTGCCAGCAGTTTCGACCCGGGCGGCGAGCAGTACTTC.

The sample holds a few counts of this clonotype. This chain connects TRBV27 to TRBJ2-7; D may be TRBD1 (6 bases). Looked up from germline, CDR1 is MNHEY and CDR2 is SMNVEV (reference sequence). This CDR3 spans 12 amino acids. Between the trimmed V and J ends, which lost 7 bases and 4 bases, there was a span of 11 bases. CDR3 in DNA: TGTGCCAGCACCGGGACAAATTACGAGCAGTACTTC. As protein: CASTGTNYEQYF.

This clonotype appeared a few times. The V call is TRBV7-2, the J call TRBJ2-7; no definite D call. The CDR3 covers 13 residues. V was pared by 1 base and J by 4 bases, with 8 bases between. Germline V gives CDR1 SGHTA, CDR2 FQGNSA. The chain's CDR3 is CASSLEGRYEQYF. In nucleotides, the CDR3 is TGTGCCAGCAGCTTAGAGGGCCGGTACGAGCAGTACTTC.

The V gene is TRBV11-2, the J gene TRBJ1-4, with D maybe TRBD1 (5 bases). V gave up 7 bases and J gave up 0 bases, with 15 bases separating them. CDR1 is SGHAT, CDR2 FQNNGV, per germline. This CDR3 comprises 16 residues. In DNA form, the CDR3 reads TGTGCCAGCACAAAAGGGACGCCGGCAACTAATGAAAAACTGTTTTTT. This translates into CASTKGTPATNEKLFF.

The V and J genes are TRBV6-5 and TRBJ2-1; D might be TRBD2 (6 bases). The CDR3 loop spans 15 amino acids. V dropped 2 bases and J dropped 0 bases, with 8 bases sitting between them. Germline V gene lookup returns CDR1 MNHEY and CDR2 SVGAGI. The CDR3 loop reads CASSYVADSYNEQFF. The CDR3 DNA follows: TGTGCCAGCAGTTACGTAGCGGACTCCTACAATGAGCAGTTCTTC.

The gene calls are TRBV12-3 or TRBV12-4 and TRBJ1-5; D is possibly TRBD1 (6 bases). The length of the CDR3 is 12 residues. Deletions cut 7 bases from V and 6 bases from J, with 10 bases between. The CDR3 protein is CASTAGVQPQHF. The CDR3 DNA reads as TGTGCCAGCACCGCAGGGGTTCAGCCCCAGCATTTT.

The chain uses TRBV7-8 and TRBJ2-3, with D maybe TRBD1 (7 bases). The ends were cut back, 0 bases at V and 3 bases at J, with 22 bases in the middle. Germline-derived CDR1 and CDR2 are SGHVS and FQNEAQ. The CDR3 is made up of 19 amino acids. The CDR3 nucleotides read TGTGCCAGCAGCTTAGCATACAGGGCCACGTCAGGGGGGACAGATACGCAGTATTTT. It encodes CASSLAYRATSGGTDTQYF.

There are a few counts of this clonotype. V is TRBV7-9 and J is TRBJ2-2; no clear D. The CDR3 extends over 12 amino acids. V shed 5 bases and J shed 6 bases, with 7 bases lying between them. The germline CDR1 and CDR2 sequences are SEHNR and FQNEAQ (reference sequence). Written as DNA, the CDR3 is TGTGCCAGCAGCGAGAAGGCCGGGGAGCTGTTTTTT. The encoded protein is CASSEKAGELFF.

This chain joins TRBV28 and TRBJ2-7; tentatively, D is TRBD1 (5 bases). Trimming removed 5 bases at V and 5 bases at J, with 19 bases between. CDR1 is MDHEN and CDR2 is SYDVKM in the germline V gene. This CDR3 region has 15 residues. This CDR3 reads CASSPRTLTRDEQYF. CDR3 bases: TGTGCCAGCAGTCCACGGACCCTGACCAGGGACGAGCAGTACTTC.

This sequence joins TRBV11-2 and TRBJ2-2, with no clear D. With 2 bases removed from V and 3 bases from J, the gap between germline ends came to 7 bases. Germline CDR1 SGHAT, CDR2 FQNNGV. The CDR3 length is 14 residues. CDR3: CASSLRADTGELFF. The CDR3 DNA reads as TGTGCCAGCAGCTTAAGGGCAGACACCGGGGAGCTGTTTTTT.

The chain is built from TRBV28 and TRBJ1-1, with 7 bases matching TRBD1. Germline CDR1 reads MDHEN; CDR2 reads SYDVKM. The CDR3 covers 15 residues. V trimming: 5 bases; J trimming: 2 bases; junction bases outside the gene matches: 8. The CDR3 coding sequence is TGTGCCAGCAGTCCTCGGACAGGTCTAAACACTGAAGCTTTCTTT. Its protein is CASSPRTGLNTEAFF.